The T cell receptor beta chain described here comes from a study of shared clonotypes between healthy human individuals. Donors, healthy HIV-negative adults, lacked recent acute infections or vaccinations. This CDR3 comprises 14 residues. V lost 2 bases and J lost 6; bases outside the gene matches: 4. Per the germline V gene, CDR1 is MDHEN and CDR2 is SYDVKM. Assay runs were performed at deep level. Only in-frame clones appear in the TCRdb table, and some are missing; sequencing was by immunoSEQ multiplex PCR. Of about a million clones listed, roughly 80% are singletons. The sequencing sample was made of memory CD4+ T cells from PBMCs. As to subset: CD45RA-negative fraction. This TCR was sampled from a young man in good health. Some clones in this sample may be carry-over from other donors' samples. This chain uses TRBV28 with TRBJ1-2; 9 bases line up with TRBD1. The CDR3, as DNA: TGTGCCAGCAGTTTAAGGACAGGGGAGCATGGCTACACCTTC. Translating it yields CASSLRTGEHGYTF.